Each of the 10 T cell receptor beta chains below was sequenced from the same sample in a study of memory CD4+ T cells and cytomegalovirus serostatus. Generated by immunoSEQ multiplex PCR, the TCRdb table keeps only in-frame clones and is missing some. The table shows about 56,000 clones, with over 65% occurring only once. Single viable CD3+CD4+CD8-CD45RO+ cells were sorted as the memory CD4+ T cells. Sequencing was carried out using memory CD4+ T cells from blood. These receptors were obtained from an adult in good health and CMV-seropositive.

V is TRBV5-1 and J is TRBJ2-1; D possibly matches TRBD1 or TRBD2 (5 bases each). CDR1 is SGHRS, CDR2 YFSETQ, per germline. The ends were cut back, 0 bases at V and 5 bases at J, with 12 bases in the middle. This CDR3 is built from 15 residues. The CDR3, as DNA: TGCGCCAGCAGCTTGGCCTTGGGGGATCACAATGAGCAGTTCTTC. Its protein product is CASSLALGDHNEQFF.

V gene TRBV7-2 combines with J gene TRBJ2-2, with a possible D match to TRBD2 (5 bases). CDR1 is SGHTA and CDR2 is FQGNSA in the germline V gene. This CDR3 contains 16 residues. Trimming removed 1 base from V and 4 bases from J, with 13 bases in between. The CDR3 nucleotides read TGTGCCAGCAGCTTAGACGGTGGGAGCGGCACCGGGGAGCTGTTTTTT. This codes for CASSLDGGSGTGELFF.

The rearrangement links TRBV28 to TRBJ1-2, with a weak D call TRBD1 (6 bases). CDR1 is MDHEN and CDR2 is SYDVKM in the germline V gene. The germline V and J ends were trimmed by 6 bases and 4 bases, with 12 bases remaining between them. This CDR3 region has 13 residues. The CDR3, as DNA: TGTGCCAGCAGACCAACAGGGTTCTATGGCTACACCTTC. It translates to CASRPTGFYGYTF.

The rearrangement uses TRBV28 and TRBJ2-7, with a possible D match to TRBD2 (5 bases). Germline V gene sequence: CDR1 MDHEN, CDR2 SYDVKM. The CDR3 runs to 15 residues. Trimming pared 7 bases from V and 0 bases from J, leaving 16 bases between. DNA for the CDR3: TGTGCCAGCAAGAGGGCCGACTTGAGCTCCTACGAGCAGTACTTC. This translates into CASKRADLSSYEQYF. Drawing the rest from reference TRBV28 and TRBJ2-7, the complete variable domain is DVKVTQSSRYLVKRTGEKVFLECVQDMDHENMFWYRQDPGLGLRLIYFSYDVKMKEKGDIPEGYSVSREKKERFSLILESASTNQTSMYLCASKRADLSSYEQYFGPGTRLTVT.

About this clone: At one boundary the junction diverges from the germline segment, which might be a read error. V usage is TRBV11-3 and J usage is TRBJ2-5, with no clear D. This CDR3 contains 12 residues. CDR1 and CDR2 (germline): SGHNT, YENEEA. CDR3 region: CASSLRSEAQYF. CDR3 DNA: TGTGCCAGCAGCTTAAGGTCAGAGGCCCAGTACTTC.

This clone was found a few times. The chain carries TRBV6-5 and TRBJ1-2; 7 bases are shared with TRBD1. From germline, CDR1 is MNHEY and CDR2 SVGAGI. This CDR3 is built from 15 residues. J was trimmed by 0 bases and V by 2 bases; bases with no gene match: 3. As DNA, the CDR3 is TGTGCCAGCAGTTACAACAGGGGAGCTAACTATGGCTACACCTTC. Protein product: CASSYNRGANYGYTF.

The chain joins TRBV10-1 to TRBJ2-2; possibly TRBD1 for D (5 bases). Germline V CDR1 and CDR2: WNHNN, SYGVQD (reference sequence). V was pared by 6 bases and J by 4 bases, with 12 bases between. The CDR3 is 14 residues long. Here the CDR3 reads CASRPGQGTGELFF. CDR3 DNA: TGCGCCAGCAGGCCGGGCCAGGGCACCGGGGAGCTGTTTTTT.

J is TRBJ2-1 and V is TRBV6-1; TRBD2 matches at 10 bases. With 4 bases clipped from V and 8 bases from J, the junction kept 8 bases outside the gene matches. The CDR3 runs to 15 residues. Germline values: CDR1 MNHNS, CDR2 SASEGT. The chain's CDR3 is CASSVEAGGWYEQFF. The DNA for the CDR3 is TGTGCCAGCAGTGTCGAAGCGGGAGGGTGGTATGAGCAGTTCTTC.

The rearrangement links TRBV27 to TRBJ1-5; maybe TRBD1 (5 bases). Trimming stripped 2 bases from V and 0 bases from J, with 8 bases between. The germline V gene has CDR1 MNHEY and CDR2 SMNVEV (reference sequence). CDR3 size: 15 residues. The CDR3 is CASSLTGYSNQPQHF. The DNA of the CDR3 is TGTGCCAGCAGTTTAACAGGTTATAGCAATCAGCCCCAGCATTTT.

This clone was recorded a few times. The chain uses TRBV6-6 and TRBJ1-1; D is unresolved. Germline V gene lookup returns CDR1 MNHNY and CDR2 SVGAGI (reference sequence). V dropped 2 bases and J dropped 5 bases, with 9 bases sitting between them. There are 13 residues in the CDR3. CDR3 sequence: CASSYGGDTEAFF. DNA for the CDR3: TGTGCCAGCAGTTACGGCGGGGATACTGAAGCTTTCTTT.